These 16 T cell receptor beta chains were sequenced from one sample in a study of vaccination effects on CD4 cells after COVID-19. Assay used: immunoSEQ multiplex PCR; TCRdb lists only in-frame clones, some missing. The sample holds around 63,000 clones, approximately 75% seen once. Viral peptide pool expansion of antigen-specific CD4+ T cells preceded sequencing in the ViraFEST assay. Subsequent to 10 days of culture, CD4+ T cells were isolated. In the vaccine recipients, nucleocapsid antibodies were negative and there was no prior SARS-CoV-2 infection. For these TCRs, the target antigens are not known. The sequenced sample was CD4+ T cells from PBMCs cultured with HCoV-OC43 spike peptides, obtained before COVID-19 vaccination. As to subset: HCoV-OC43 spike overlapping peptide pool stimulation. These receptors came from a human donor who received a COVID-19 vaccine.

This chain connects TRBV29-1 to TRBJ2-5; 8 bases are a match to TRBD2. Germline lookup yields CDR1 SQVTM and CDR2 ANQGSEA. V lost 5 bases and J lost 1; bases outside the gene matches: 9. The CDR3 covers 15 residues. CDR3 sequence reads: CSVIRAGVTQETQYF. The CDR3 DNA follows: TGCAGCGTTATCAGAGCGGGGGTAACCCAAGAGACCCAGTACTTC.

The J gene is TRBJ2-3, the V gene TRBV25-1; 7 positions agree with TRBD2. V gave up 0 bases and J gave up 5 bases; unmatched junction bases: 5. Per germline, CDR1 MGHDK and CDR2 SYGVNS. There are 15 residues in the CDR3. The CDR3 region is CASSEYGGVQDTQYF. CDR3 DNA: TGTGCCAGCAGTGAATATGGGGGGGTTCAAGATACGCAGTATTTT.

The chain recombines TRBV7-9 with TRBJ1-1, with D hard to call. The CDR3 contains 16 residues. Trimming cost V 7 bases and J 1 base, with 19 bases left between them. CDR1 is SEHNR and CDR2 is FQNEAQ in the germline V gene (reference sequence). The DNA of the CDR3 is TGTGCCAGCACCAAGGGAGGACGGTGGGGGAACACTGAAGCTTTCTTT. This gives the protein CASTKGGRWGNTEAFF.

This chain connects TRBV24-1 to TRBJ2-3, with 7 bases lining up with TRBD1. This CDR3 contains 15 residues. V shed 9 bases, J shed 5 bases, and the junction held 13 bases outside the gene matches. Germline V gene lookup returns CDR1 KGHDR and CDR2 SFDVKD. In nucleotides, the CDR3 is TGTGCCACCGCAAGCGCCAGGGGGTCCGGAGATACGCAGTATTTT. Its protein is CATASARGSGDTQYF.

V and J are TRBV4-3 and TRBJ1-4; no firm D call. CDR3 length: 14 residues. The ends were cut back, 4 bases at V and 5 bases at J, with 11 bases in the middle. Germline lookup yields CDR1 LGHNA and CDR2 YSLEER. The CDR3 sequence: CASSRHQENEKLFF. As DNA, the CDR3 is TGCGCCAGCAGCCGCCACCAAGAGAATGAAAAACTGTTTTTT.

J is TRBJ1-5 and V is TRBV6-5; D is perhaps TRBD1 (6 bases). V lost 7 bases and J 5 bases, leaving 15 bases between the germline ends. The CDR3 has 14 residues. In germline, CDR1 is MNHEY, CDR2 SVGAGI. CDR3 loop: CASTFSAGDQPQHF. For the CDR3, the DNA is TGTGCCAGCACGTTCTCGGCAGGGGATCAGCCCCAGCATTTT.

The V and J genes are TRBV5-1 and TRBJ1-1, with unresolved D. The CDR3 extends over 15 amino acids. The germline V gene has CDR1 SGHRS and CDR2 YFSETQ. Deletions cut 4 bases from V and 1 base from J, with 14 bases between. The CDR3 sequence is CASSPSLPANTEAFF. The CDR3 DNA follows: TGCGCCAGCAGCCCTTCCCTCCCAGCGAACACTGAAGCTTTCTTT.

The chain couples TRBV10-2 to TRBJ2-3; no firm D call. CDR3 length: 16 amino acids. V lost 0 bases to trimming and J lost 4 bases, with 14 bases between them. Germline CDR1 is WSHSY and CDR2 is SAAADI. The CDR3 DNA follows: TGCGCCAGCAGTGAGTCAAATGTTGGGTCCGCAGATACGCAGTATTTT. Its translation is CASSESNVGSADTQYF.

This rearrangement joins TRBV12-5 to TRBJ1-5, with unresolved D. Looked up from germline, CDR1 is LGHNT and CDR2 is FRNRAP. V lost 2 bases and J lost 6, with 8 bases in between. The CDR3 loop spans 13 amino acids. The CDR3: CASGLKGPQPQHF. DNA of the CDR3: TGTGCTAGTGGTTTGAAGGGTCCTCAGCCCCAGCATTTT.

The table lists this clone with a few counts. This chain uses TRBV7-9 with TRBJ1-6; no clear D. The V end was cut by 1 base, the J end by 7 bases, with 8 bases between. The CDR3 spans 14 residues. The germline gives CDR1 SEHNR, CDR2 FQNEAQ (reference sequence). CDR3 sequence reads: CASSLEGRNSPLHF. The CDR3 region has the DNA TGTGCCAGCAGCTTAGAAGGCAGAAATTCACCCCTCCACTTT.

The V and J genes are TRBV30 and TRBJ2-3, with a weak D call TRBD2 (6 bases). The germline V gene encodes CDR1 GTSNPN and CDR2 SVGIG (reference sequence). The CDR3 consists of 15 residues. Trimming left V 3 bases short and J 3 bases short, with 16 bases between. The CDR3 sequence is CAWSWGVNGTDTQYF. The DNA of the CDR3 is TGTGCCTGGAGCTGGGGGGTTAATGGGACAGATACGCAGTATTTT.

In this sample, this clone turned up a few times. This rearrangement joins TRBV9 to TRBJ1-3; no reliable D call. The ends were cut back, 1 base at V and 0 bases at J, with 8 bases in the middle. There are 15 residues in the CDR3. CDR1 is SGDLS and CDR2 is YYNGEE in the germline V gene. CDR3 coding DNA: TGTGCCAGCAGCGTAAGTGGAACCTCTGGAAACACCATATATTTT. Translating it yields CASSVSGTSGNTIYF. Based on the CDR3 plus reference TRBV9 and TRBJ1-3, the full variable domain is DSGVTQTPKHLITATGQRVTLRCSPRSGDLSVYWYQQSLDQGLQFLIQYYNGEERAKGNILERFSAQQFPDLHSELNLSSLELGDSALYFCASSVSGTSGNTIYFGEGSWLTVV.

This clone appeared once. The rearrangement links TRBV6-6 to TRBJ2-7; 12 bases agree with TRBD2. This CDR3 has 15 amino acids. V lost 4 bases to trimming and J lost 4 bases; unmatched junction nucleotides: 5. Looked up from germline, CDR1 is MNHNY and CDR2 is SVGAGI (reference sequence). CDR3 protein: CASSFGLAGPYEQYV. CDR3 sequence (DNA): TGTGCCAGCAGTTTCGGACTAGCGGGACCTTACGAGCAGTACGTC.

The CDR3 DNA reads TGTGCCAGCAGCGTTACGGGGACCTCCTATGGCTACACCTTC. Its translation is CASSVTGTSYGYTF. The chain couples TRBV9 to TRBJ1-2; tentatively, D is TRBD1 (5 bases). The V end lost 2 bases, the J end lost 4 bases, and 12 bases lay between the germline ends. This CDR3 is built from 14 residues. Germline values: CDR1 SGDLS, CDR2 YYNGEE.

The CDR3 sequence is CASSQDPQGTQYF. In nucleotides, the CDR3 is TGTGCCAGCAGCCAAGATCCCCAGGGGACCCAGTACTTC. This chain connects TRBV4-2 to TRBJ2-5, with a tentative D call TRBD1 (5 bases). There are 13 residues in the CDR3. Trimming pared 0 bases from V and 7 bases from J, leaving 9 bases between. CDR1 is LGHNA, CDR2 YNFKEQ, per germline.

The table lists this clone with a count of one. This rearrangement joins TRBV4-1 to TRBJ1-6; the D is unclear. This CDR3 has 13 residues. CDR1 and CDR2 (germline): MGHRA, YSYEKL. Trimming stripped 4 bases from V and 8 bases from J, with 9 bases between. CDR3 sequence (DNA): TGCGCCAGCAGCCGAGAGGGAGATTCACCCCTCCACTTT. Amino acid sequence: CASSREGDSPLHF.